This TCR beta chain derives from a study of cytomegalovirus exposure and HLA in healthy donors (dated by TCRdb to about 2017). About the full investigation: An earlier analysis of a few hundred of the donors reported over 250 Gb of sequence data and some 110 million unique TCR beta sequences obtained from approximately 180 million T cells. Genome-wide SNP genotypes for about 65% of the roughly 670 donors were used in a later genetic analysis, which treated that subset as a discovery cohort. Typing coverage differed by locus: A, B, C, DRB1 and DQB1 were typed in roughly 620-630 donors, DQA1 in 522, DPA1 in over 600, and DPB1 in approximately 450. In an earlier analysis of 587 of the donors, high-throughput TCR beta sequencing was used to judge whether each TCR beta V gene segment behaved as functional or pseudogenic. All discovery cohort repertoires had been generated using a single sequencing platform. Approximately 300 gigabases of sequencing data and around 85 million unique TCR sequences made up an early release that covered fewer than 650 HLA-typed donors. The T cell repertoires of some 700 subjects were profiled by immunosequencing and related to cytomegalovirus serostatus. On average, around 240,000 unique TCR beta nucleotide sequences were sequenced per donor among some 430 genotyped donors of the cohort, with roughly 18% of those sequences being non-productive. Several DR-DQ haplotypes were handled as single units for association and clustering, since linkage in the cohort was strong. The study combined high-throughput TCR immunosequencing, statistical association of individual TCRs with disease status, and machine learning to predict cytomegalovirus infection status. Rather than using new phenotypic data, the later analysis identified candidate immune exposures from TCR beta sequences and from how often those sequences occurred across donors. Among the roughly 400 genotyped donors, around 81% belonged to the genetic ancestry cluster associated with self-reported Caucasian donors. The study aimed to test whether cataloging public T cell receptors could reveal signatures of past pathogen exposure. Donor age, sex, ethnicity and CMV serostatus were collected together with the repertoire data. HLA typing included class I and class II loci at four-digit resolution. Along with the approximately 700-subject first cohort, a separate validation cohort of 120 different subjects was used. To study patterns of TCR occurrence, a later analysis re-analyzed previously published TCR beta repertoires from 550 to 800 donors and added high-resolution HLA genotyping. What the work shows at the level of the full study, not this receptor alone: Three of the identified cytomegalovirus-associated TCR beta chains were confirmed in vitro to be specific for cytomegalovirus antigens. In a later genetic analysis, a missense DCLRE1C variant was associated with V-gene and J-gene trimming of TCR beta chains, and the association was replicated in an independent cohort. In a later analysis, several top co-occurrence clusters were reported to appear linked to parvovirus B19, influenza, CMV and Epstein-Barr virus. An earlier analysis of some 590 of the donors showed that most TCR beta V segments appeared in productive rearrangements either about 87% or about 30% of the time, which broadly matched IMGT annotations. When HLA alleles, especially DR and DQ, strongly co-occurred, attributing TCR associations to individual alleles was difficult. A later genetic analysis reported fewer N-insertions in productive TCRs among donors in an Asian-associated ancestry cluster than the roughly 700-donor mean. Immune exposure information for the cohort was limited to CMV serostatus. A further reported finding was that TCR beta sequences accurately predicted the HLA-A and HLA-B alleles for most subjects in the first cohort. Sequencing depth was assumed to be roughly uniform across donors in the presence/absence analyses, though that assumption may not hold. In the study, around 150 TCR beta chains were listed as associated with cytomegalovirus. In both the original and validation cohorts, the classifier was reported to diagnose cytomegalovirus status with high specificity and sensitivity. According to the authors, the approach could potentially be generalized to other disease states and immunological phenotypes. In a later analysis, TCR association rates were found to vary across HLA loci, with the most associated TCRs seen for DRB1 alleles and the fewest for HLA-C alleles. The cohort was sequenced for TCR beta chains only, and without alpha or paired-chain data the features that could be detected were limited. Correlated functional status among segregating V segments might reflect linkage disequilibrium, but an unknown experimental factor could not be ruled out. In a later analysis, HLA-associated TCR beta chains were found to be more clonally expanded and to have lower generation probabilities than equally common non-associated chains. Because HLA typing was missing for some donors at each locus, association tests included only the typed subset. Some IMGT-functional V segments, including TRBV6-2 and TRBV6-3, could not be distinguished by the 87-base-pair reads and were therefore excluded. While some public TCRs were present in many individuals, most TCR sequences turned up only very rarely across donors. In a later analysis, some 18,000 TCR beta sequences were associated with specific HLA alleles at a false discovery rate of 0.05. In a later analysis, most CMV-associated TCR beta chains were found to appear HLA-restricted, with HLA associations seemingly driven largely by CMV exposure. A cluster of highly shared sequence variants was judged likely to be a technical artifact of the sequencing pipeline. Because counts were too low, 15 or so rarely observed V segments, including chromosome 9 orphons, were excluded from the earlier analysis of 587 of the donors.

This clone has a single count. Its specific antigen is unknown. At one of its ends the junction is not consistent with the germline gene, which may arise from a read error. From a lookup of the germline V gene, CDR1 and CDR2 are SNHLY and FYNNEI. The CDR3 sequence holds 17 residues, the cysteine and phenylalanine included. CDR3 DNA is the only sequence kept; it has 51 bases, read in frame from the first base. To prepare the library, the immunoSEQ multiplex PCR assay was applied. A mixture of 60 forward primers for TCR Vbeta segments and 13 reverse primers for TCR Jbeta segments was used in the multiplex PCR. A multiplex PCR assay on genomic DNA amplified the CDR3 region of rearranged TCR beta genes. The amplified TCR beta libraries were sequenced on the Illumina HiSeq System as 87-base-pair reads. The authors' analysis ran thus. Across the roughly 640 repertoires, a later analysis counted approximately 75 million unique TCR beta chains, around 11 million of which were shared by at least two donors. Raw reads were error-corrected and collapsed into unique sequences with a nearest-neighbor algorithm that merged closely related sequences to remove PCR and sequencing errors. To assign V, D and J gene segments, CDR3 sequences were aligned to IMGT reference sequences. For a sequence to be retained, a match of at least six nucleotides to both a V gene segment and a J gene segment was required. Rearrangements were called productive when the CDR3 lacked stop codons and stayed in frame with V and J; all others were non-productive. Following IMGT convention, CDR3 was defined as the stretch from the second conserved V-encoded cysteine to the conserved J-encoded phenylalanine. The earlier analysis of 500 to 750 of the donors excluded any sequence lacking an unambiguous match to a single V gene segment. In an earlier analysis of some 590 of the donors, V segments were called functional above 56.7% productive rearrangements and were called segregating when the between-donor standard deviation exceeded 5%. A statistical classification framework was developed to diagnose cytomegalovirus status using the catalog of TCR beta chain sequences. A later analysis assigned V and J genes by comparing TCR nucleotide sequences with IMGT/GENE-DB human TR gene sequences. The TCRdist pipeline was used in a later analysis to assign CDR3 sequences and most-parsimonious VDJ recombination scenarios. In a later analysis, each TCR beta chain was defined by its CDR3 amino acid sequence together with its V-gene family, and reads without a unique V-gene family were excluded. To address suspected cross-contamination and a sequencing artifact, a later analysis removed over 500 highly shared, low-generation-probability nucleotide sequences. In a later analysis, a clonal expansion index was calculated for each public chain from normalized within-repertoire ranks of inferred template counts. In a later analysis, generation probabilities were computed using a VDJ recombination model fitted to out-of-frame rearrangements, and the results were checked against IGoR. A later analysis scored TCR-TCR, TCR-HLA and TCR-CMV co-occurrence with hypergeometric tests, applying a repertoire-size bias correction to TCR pairs. False discovery rates were estimated in a later analysis by permuting HLA or CMV assignments 20 times. In a later analysis, co-occurring TCRs were grouped with DBSCAN, and TCRdist sequence similarity was added when clustering was performed within HLA-allele-positive subsets. For co-occurrence clustering, repertoires with fewer than 30,000 or more than 120,000 public chains were excluded, along with roughly 5 repertoires with anomalous nucleotide sharing. TCRdb obtained this table from immuneACCESS and retained in-frame rearrangements with V and J assigned. These tables miss some clones; where compared with another copy, unresolved V genes account for less than half of the shortfall, and the remainder is unexplained. Clone size and the V and J calls come from that table; the DNA yielded D and trimming. Within this sample are more than 150,000 clones, with 77% of them counted one time only. Roughly 1.4% of the sample goes to the ten largest clones.

In total, approximately 690 healthy bone marrow donors made up the cohort. Cohort members were all nominally healthy when sampled, although unrecorded immune exposures were likely present. The donor tested CMV seronegative, placing the donor among the 352 seronegative members of the cohort. Each donor provided a peripheral blood sample, and peripheral blood mononuclear cells were used for TCR beta sequencing. The Qiagen DNeasy Blood Extraction Kit was used to extract genomic DNA from the blood cell samples. This clonotype was obtained from a man younger than 30 in good health and CMV-seronegative. The specimen sequenced was PBMCs. The rearrangement joined TRBV2 to TRBJ2-2, and the D gene may be TRBD2, 5 bases matching. At the DNA level, the sequence is TGTGTCAGCCGCCACAACCCGAGCGGAGGGAACACCGGGGAGCTGTTTTTT. Its protein reads: CVSRHNPSGGNTGELFF.